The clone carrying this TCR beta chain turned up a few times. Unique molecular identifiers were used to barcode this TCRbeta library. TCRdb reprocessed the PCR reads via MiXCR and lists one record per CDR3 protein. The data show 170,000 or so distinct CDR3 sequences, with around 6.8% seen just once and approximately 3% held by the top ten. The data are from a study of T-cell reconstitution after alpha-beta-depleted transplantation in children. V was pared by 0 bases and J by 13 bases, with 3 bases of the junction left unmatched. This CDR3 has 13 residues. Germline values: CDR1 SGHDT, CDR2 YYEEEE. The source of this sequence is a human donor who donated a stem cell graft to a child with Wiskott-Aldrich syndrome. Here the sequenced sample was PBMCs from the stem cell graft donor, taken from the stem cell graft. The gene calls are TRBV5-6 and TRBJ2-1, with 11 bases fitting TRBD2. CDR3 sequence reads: CASSLVLAGGQFF. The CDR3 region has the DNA TGTGCCAGCAGCTTGGTTCTAGCGGGGGGACAGTTCTTC.